A single sample gave rise to the 32 T cell receptor beta chains below, sequenced in a study of shared clonotypes between healthy human individuals. TCRdb keeps only in-frame clones here, not all; method: immunoSEQ multiplex PCR. The data contain 2 million to 3 million clones, roughly 93% of them singletons. Sequenced input: naive CD4+ T cells from PBMCs. Subset noted: CD45RA+ positively selected. Every receptor here comes from a man between 18 and 29 years old in good health. Some clones in this sample may be carry-over from other donors' samples.

This clone has only one observation. The V and J genes are TRBV28 and TRBJ1-2, with D possibly being TRBD1 (5 bases). Germline V gene lookup returns CDR1 MDHEN and CDR2 SYDVKM. V gave up 6 bases and J gave up 0 bases, with 20 bases separating them. The CDR3 totals 17 residues. The CDR3 DNA reads TGTGCCAGCAGCCGCCGGGGGGACCTGGGCTCTAACTATGGCTACACCTTC. This translates into CASSRRGDLGSNYGYTF.

The V gene is TRBV6-5, the J gene TRBJ2-7; 12 bases are shared with TRBD2. The CDR3 runs 14 residues. V shed 2 bases, J shed 6 bases, and the junction held 2 bases outside the gene matches. Per the germline V gene, CDR1 is MNHEY and CDR2 is SVGAGI. CDR3 sequence (DNA): TGTGCCAGCAGTTACGCTAGCGGGAGGGGCGAGCAGTACTTC. This encodes CASSYASGRGEQYF.

The chain joins TRBV6-5 to TRBJ1-1, with unresolved D. The CDR3 extends over 12 amino acids. The V end was cut by 7 bases, the J end by 4 bases, with 10 bases between. Germline values: CDR1 MNHEY, CDR2 SVGAGI. The CDR3: CASKADVTEAFF. The DNA for the CDR3 is TGTGCCAGCAAGGCGGATGTCACTGAAGCTTTCTTT.

This chain joins TRBV18 and TRBJ1-5, with D unclear. Germline assignment: CDR1 KGHSH and CDR2 LQKENI. The CDR3 covers 15 residues. V was trimmed by 3 bases and J by 5 bases, leaving 14 bases between them. The CDR3 DNA reads as TGTGCCAGCTCACCCGTTAGAACAAAGGATCAGCCCCAGCATTTT. Its protein is CASSPVRTKDQPQHF.

The V call is TRBV7-9, the J call TRBJ1-5; 10 bases map to TRBD1. The germline gives CDR1 SEHNR, CDR2 FQNEAQ (reference sequence). The CDR3 is 17 amino acids. V lost 4 bases and J lost 2; bases outside the gene matches: 8. The CDR3 DNA reads as TGTGCCAGCAGCTATTATTCCGGGACAGGGGGCAATCAGCCCCAGCATTTT. Translation gives CASSYYSGTGGNQPQHF.

V usage is TRBV30 and J usage is TRBJ2-1, with D tentatively TRBD1 or TRBD2 (5 bases each). From germline, CDR1 is GTSNPN and CDR2 SVGIG (reference sequence). Trimming removed 1 base from V and 7 bases from J, with 14 bases in between. The CDR3 runs to 14 residues. The CDR3 DNA reads as TGTGCCTGGAGTGCCGGGACGGTGGGGAATGAGCAGTTCTTC. Protein sequence: CAWSAGTVGNEQFF.

The V call is TRBV5-1, the J call TRBJ2-7; 7 bases are a match to TRBD2. The germline V gene has CDR1 SGHRS and CDR2 YFSETQ. The V gene end was trimmed by 1 base and the J gene end by 6 bases; junction bases not matched to a gene: 7. This CDR3 comprises 14 residues. CDR3 in amino acids: CASSLSLASGEQYF. CDR3 sequence (DNA): TGCGCCAGCAGCTTGTCACTAGCGTCGGGCGAGCAGTACTTC.

The chain carries TRBV5-4 and TRBJ2-6; perhaps TRBD1 as D (6 bases). The V and J ends lost 4 bases and 0 bases respectively, with 14 bases between them. CDR3 length: 17 residues. Germline-derived CDR1 and CDR2 are SGHNT and YYREEE (reference sequence). CDR3 in DNA: TGTGCCAGCAGCCCCCCGGGGACACACTCTGGGGCCAACGTCCTGACTTTC. Amino acid sequence: CASSPPGTHSGANVLTF. Full variable domain (missing parts from reference TRBV5-4 and TRBJ2-6): ETGVTQSPTHLIKTRGQQVTLRCSSQSGHNTVSWYQQALGQGPQFIFQYYREEENGRGNFPPRFSGLQFPNYSSELNVNALELDDSALYLCASSPPGTHSGANVLTFGAGSRLTVL.

This chain uses TRBV30 with TRBJ2-1; D gene unclear. CDR3 length equals 11 residues. From germline, CDR1 is GTSNPN and CDR2 SVGIG (reference sequence). Trimming stripped 2 bases from V and 9 bases from J, with 8 bases between. The CDR3 DNA reads TGTGCCTGGAGTTTGACCGGTGAGCAGTTCTTC. This gives the protein CAWSLTGEQFF.

The chain employs TRBV14 and TRBJ2-6, with D unclear. CDR1 and CDR2 from the germline V gene are SGHDN and FVKESK. V was cut by 4 bases and J by 0 bases, with 13 bases left in between. The CDR3 totals 17 residues. Written as DNA, the CDR3 is TGTGCCAGCAGCCCTCTCGCCCTGAGCTCTGGGGCCAACGTCCTGACTTTC. It yields the protein CASSPLALSSGANVLTF.

This clone has just one count. The rearrangement joins TRBV10-1 to TRBJ2-2; D possibly uses TRBD1 or TRBD2 (6 bases each). The CDR3 runs 13 residues. The V end lost 5 bases, the J end lost 5 bases, and 9 bases lay between the germline ends. Germline loops: CDR1 WNHNN, CDR2 SYGVQD (reference sequence). CDR3 in amino acids: CASSQGRTGELFF. The CDR3 DNA reads TGCGCCAGCAGTCAGGGGAGGACCGGGGAGCTGTTTTTT.

CDR3 residues: CASSLGQQDIQYF. The CDR3 DNA is TGCGCCAGCAGCTTGGGACAGCAAGATATTCAGTACTTC. The V call is TRBV5-1, the J call TRBJ2-4; tentatively, D is TRBD1 (5 bases). Deletions cut 0 bases from V and 10 bases from J, with 11 bases between. The CDR3 consists of 13 residues. Per the germline V gene, CDR1 is SGHRS and CDR2 is YFSETQ.

The chain uses TRBV2 and TRBJ2-3; the match to TRBD2 covers 13 bases. CDR1 SNHLY and CDR2 FYNNEI come from the germline V gene. The CDR3 contains 17 residues. Unmatched junction bases numbered 11, after V lost 5 bases and J lost 6 bases. CDR3 coding DNA: TGTGCCAGCAGTCGGGGTACTAGCGGGAGGGCATATGATACGCAGTATTTT. It is translated as CASSRGTSGRAYDTQYF. Filled out from reference TRBV2 and TRBJ2-3, the complete variable domain reads EPEVTQTPSHQVTQMGQEVILRCVPISNHLYFYWYRQILGQKVEFLVSFYNNEISEKSEIFDDQFSVERPDGSNFTLKIRSTKLEDSAMYFCASSRGTSGRAYDTQYFGPGTRLTVL.

The V and J genes are TRBV7-9 and TRBJ2-3; no clear D gene. This CDR3 is 13 amino acids long. The germline CDR1 and CDR2 sequences are SEHNR and FQNEAQ (reference sequence). Trimming cost V 2 bases and J 3 bases, with 6 bases left between them. CDR3 coding DNA: TGTGCCAGCAGCTTATCGGCGACAGATACGCAGTATTTT. Translating gives CASSLSATDTQYF.

The J gene is TRBJ1-3, the V gene TRBV21-1. TRBV21-1 is flagged as a pseudogene. This CDR3 is built from 15 residues. The CDR3 bases are TGTGCCAGCAGACTACGGATCTACTCTGGAAACACCATATATTTT. Amino acid sequence: CASRLRIYSGNTIYF.

For this clone: Other nucleotide sequences in the sample specify the same CDR3. The chain couples TRBV23-1 to TRBJ1-3; 8 bases are shared with TRBD1. TRBV23-1 counts as an open reading frame of uncertain function. CDR3 length equals 15 residues. Trimming cost V 6 bases and J 1 base; bases outside gene matches: 5. CDR3 region: CASRPQGASGNTIYF. As DNA, the CDR3 is TGCGCCAGCAGACCCCAGGGGGCATCTGGAAACACCATATATTTT.

The chain combines TRBV15 with TRBJ1-2, with 8 bases that match TRBD1. The CDR3 length is 15 residues. V shed 0 bases and J 7 bases; nucleotides not matched to a gene: 7. Germline CDR1 reads LNHNV; CDR2 reads YYDKDF (reference sequence). The CDR3 DNA is TGTGCCACCAGCAGAGAGACAGGGGCGGGGGCTGGCTACACCTTC. Its protein product is CATSRETGAGAGYTF.

This chain connects TRBV11-1 to TRBJ2-7; TRBD2 matches 7 bases. Germline V gene data show CDR1 as SGHAT and CDR2 as FQDESV (reference sequence). There are 15 residues in the CDR3. V gave up 2 bases and J gave up 6 bases; unmatched junction bases: 10. The CDR3 DNA reads TGTGCCAGCAGCTTATTGGCGGGAGTGCGGGGCGAGCAGTACTTC. Residues: CASSLLAGVRGEQYF. The complete variable domain, with remaining parts taken from reference TRBV11-1 and TRBJ2-7, reads EAEVAQSPRYKITEKSQAVAFWCDPISGHATLYWYRQILGQGPELLVQFQDESVVDDSQLPKDRFSAERLKGVDSTLKIQPAELGDSAMYLCASSLLAGVRGEQYFGPGTRLTVT.

Concerning this clone: Other nucleotide sequences from this sample produce the same CDR3. CDR3 DNA: TGTGCCAGTAGTATTGGGACAGGGACCAAAAACATTCAGTACTTC. Translation: CASSIGTGTKNIQYF. This chain links TRBV19 with TRBJ2-4; TRBD1 aligns across 9 bases. After removal of 3 bases from V and 2 bases from J, the junction contained 2 bases not matched to a gene. Germline V gene sequence: CDR1 LNHDA, CDR2 SQIVND (reference sequence). The CDR3 covers 15 residues.

This clone was picked up one time. The CDR3 sequence: CASSPSTGSWDTEAFF. In nucleotides, the CDR3 is TGTGCCAGCTCACCCTCGACCGGGAGTTGGGACACTGAAGCTTTCTTT. This chain links TRBV18 with TRBJ1-1; D unresolved. This CDR3 is 16 amino acids long. The germline CDR1 and CDR2 sequences are KGHSH and LQKENI. V was cut by 3 bases and J by 3 bases, with 17 bases left in between.

This chain links TRBV5-8 with TRBJ1-5; D unresolved. The V gene's germline CDR1 is SGHTS and CDR2 YDEGEE. Trimming shortened V by 1 base and J by 4 bases, and 12 bases separated the two germline ends. The CDR3 has 15 amino acids. The chain's CDR3 is CASSLNGVPNQPQHF. CDR3 nucleotide sequence: TGTGCCAGCAGCTTGAACGGGGTTCCAAATCAGCCCCAGCATTTT.

On this clone itself: The sample holds other DNA sequences that translate to the same CDR3. The chain employs TRBV5-1 and TRBJ1-3, with TRBD1 matching over 11 bases. Germline CDR1 reads SGHRS; CDR2 reads YFSETQ. The ends lost 4 bases at V and 2 bases at J; junction bases unmatched: 5. CDR3 length: 16 amino acids. As DNA, the CDR3 is TGCGCCAGCAGCCAAACGGGACAGGGGGCTGGAAACACCATATATTTT. Amino acid sequence: CASSQTGQGAGNTIYF. The full variable domain, completed using reference TRBV5-1 and TRBJ1-3, is KAGVTQTPRYLIKTRGQQVTLSCSPISGHRSVSWYQQTPGQGLQFLFEYFSETQRNKGNFPGRFSGRQFSNSRSEMNVSTLELGDSALYLCASSQTGQGAGNTIYFGEGSWLTVV.

The chain joins TRBV19 to TRBJ2-7; no reliable D call. Germline lookup yields CDR1 LNHDA and CDR2 SQIVND (reference sequence). The length of the CDR3 is 15 residues. V lost 6 bases to trimming and J lost 0 bases, with 15 bases between them. The CDR3 sequence is CASSLLPGSSYEQYF. The CDR3 DNA reads as TGTGCCAGTAGCCTACTGCCGGGTTCCTCCTACGAGCAGTACTTC.

The chain uses TRBV19 and TRBJ2-5; 16 bases agree with TRBD2. CDR1 LNHDA and CDR2 SQIVND come from the germline V gene (reference sequence). CDR3 length equals 16 residues. With 5 bases clipped from V and 2 bases from J, the junction kept 2 bases outside the gene matches. CDR3: CASSAGLAGGQETQYF. The CDR3 bases are TGTGCCAGTAGTGCGGGACTAGCGGGAGGGCAAGAGACCCAGTACTTC. The full variable domain, its missing parts supplied by reference TRBV19 and TRBJ2-5, is DGGITQSPKYLFRKEGQNVTLSCEQNLNHDAMYWYRQDPGQGLRLIYYSQIVNDFQKGDIAEGYSVSREKKESFPLTVTSAQKNPTAFYLCASSAGLAGGQETQYFGPGTRLLVL.

The chain recombines TRBV7-9 with TRBJ2-7; 9 nucleotides match TRBD1. The J segment lost 4 bases and the V segment lost 5 bases, leaving 15 bases of the junction unmatched. Germline V CDR1 and CDR2: SEHNR, FQNEAQ (reference sequence). There are 17 residues in the CDR3. The CDR3 is CASSTPAGTGNGYEQYF. CDR3 in DNA: TGTGCCAGCAGCACACCAGCCGGGACAGGGAATGGGTACGAGCAGTACTTC.

This clone has only one observation. This chain uses TRBV30 with TRBJ2-7; D gene uncertain. CDR1 and CDR2 from the germline V gene are GTSNPN and SVGIG (reference sequence). This CDR3 is 13 amino acids long. V lost 6 bases and J lost 3, with 15 bases in between. CDR3 loop: CACGDPHYYEQYF. The CDR3 DNA follows: TGTGCCTGCGGCGACCCCCACTACTACGAGCAGTACTTC.

This clone was counted only a few times. This rearrangement joins TRBV5-1 to TRBJ1-2; unclear D gene. CDR1 and CDR2 (germline): SGHRS, YFSETQ. V lost 0 bases to trimming and J lost 8 bases, with 8 bases between them. This CDR3 is built from 12 residues. The chain's CDR3 is CASSLVDEGYTF. CDR3 nucleotides: TGCGCCAGCAGCTTGGTGGACGAAGGCTACACCTTC. Full variable domain (outside the CDR3, taken from reference TRBV5-1 and TRBJ1-2): KAGVTQTPRYLIKTRGQQVTLSCSPISGHRSVSWYQQTPGQGLQFLFEYFSETQRNKGNFPGRFSGRQFSNSRSEMNVSTLELGDSALYLCASSLVDEGYTFGSGTRLTVV.

Points on this clone: Additional DNA sequences in this sample encode the identical CDR3. This chain uses TRBV5-1 with TRBJ1-1; D is ambiguous. V lost 2 bases and J 1 base, leaving 6 bases between the germline ends. The CDR3 contains 13 residues. The V gene's germline CDR1 is SGHRS and CDR2 YFSETQ. CDR3 amino acids: CASSFGGNTEAFF. The CDR3, as DNA: TGCGCCAGCAGCTTCGGCGGGAACACTGAAGCTTTCTTT. The full variable domain, its missing parts supplied by reference TRBV5-1 and TRBJ1-1, is KAGVTQTPRYLIKTRGQQVTLSCSPISGHRSVSWYQQTPGQGLQFLFEYFSETQRNKGNFPGRFSGRQFSNSRSEMNVSTLELGDSALYLCASSFGGNTEAFFGQGTRLTVV.

V and J are TRBV7-2 and TRBJ2-3; 11 bases are shared with TRBD1. The V gene end was trimmed by 5 bases and the J gene end by 1 base; junction bases not matched to a gene: 5. This CDR3 is 16 amino acids long. CDR1 and CDR2 (germline): SGHTA, FQGNSA. This CDR3 reads CASSRRDRGGTDTQYF. The CDR3, as DNA: TGTGCCAGCAGCCGTCGGGACAGGGGGGGCACAGATACGCAGTATTTT.

The rearrangement uses TRBV23-1 and TRBJ2-3; 14 nucleotides align to TRBD2. TRBV23-1 is reported as an ORF; its role is uncertain. With V trimmed by 6 bases and J by 1 base, 6 bases remained unmatched. The CDR3 sequence is 17 residues long. In DNA form, the CDR3 reads TGCGCCAGCAGGAGGACTAGCGGGAGGCAGTGCACAGATACGCAGTATTTT. This encodes CASRRTSGRQCTDTQYF.

The rearrangement links TRBV4-1 to TRBJ1-2, with D tentatively TRBD1 (5 bases). CDR1 is MGHRA and CDR2 is YSYEKL in the germline V gene. The V end was cut by 8 bases, the J end by 3 bases, with 13 bases between. CDR3 length equals 13 residues. As DNA, the CDR3 is TGCGCCAGCGCCGGGGGGGGTGACTATGGCTACACCTTC. Its translation is CASAGGGDYGYTF.

The CDR3 sequence: CASSYSGTANYEQYF. In DNA, the CDR3 is TGTGCCAGCAGTTACTCTGGGACAGCCAACTACGAGCAGTACTTC. V gene TRBV6-5 combines with J gene TRBJ2-7, with TRBD1 matching over 7 bases. Trimming at V came to 0 bases and at J to 3 bases, leaving 5 bases not matched to a gene. The CDR3 runs 15 residues. Germline V gene lookup returns CDR1 MNHEY and CDR2 SVGAGI.